One sample yielded the 9 T cell receptor beta chains listed below, sequenced in a study of control samples from healthy donors and cancer patients. Profiled with immunoSEQ multiplex PCR; TCRdb holds only in-frame clones, not every one. This repertoire shows 150,000 to 200,000 clones, around nine tenths found once; its top ten account for 1.7%. The sample was blood. Receptor source: a man in his late teens or twenties in good health.

The CDR3 DNA reads as TGTGCCAGCAGCCAAAAACACCGTACAGCTAACACTGAAGCTTTCTTT. It yields the protein CASSQKHRTANTEAFF. The chain has TRBV4-2 and TRBJ1-1; no definite D call. CDR1 is LGHNA, CDR2 YNFKEQ, per germline. The CDR3 extends over 16 amino acids. V was cut by 2 bases and J by 2 bases, with 15 bases left in between.

V is TRBV5-4 and J is TRBJ1-3; no clear D. The CDR3 covers 15 residues. The V gene lost 0 bases and the J gene lost 4 bases, with 11 bases spanning the gap. Per the germline V gene, CDR1 is SGHNT and CDR2 is YYREEE (reference sequence). The CDR3: CASSLEPQAGNTIYF. The CDR3 region has the DNA TGTGCCAGCAGCTTGGAACCTCAGGCCGGAAACACCATATATTTT.

The rearrangement joins TRBV6-1 to TRBJ1-1, with D unclear. CDR1 is MNHNS and CDR2 is SASEGT in the germline V gene. The CDR3 has 12 amino acids. The V end was cut by 1 base, the J end by 13 bases, with 13 bases between. CDR3 in DNA: TGTGCCAGCAGTGAAGTCCCAGGCACAAGTTTCTTT. This codes for CASSEVPGTSFF.

The chain is built from TRBV21-1 and TRBJ2-1; TRBD2 reflects the table's D call only, with no check against the DNA. TRBV21-1 is flagged as a pseudogene. This CDR3 region has 16 residues. Here the CDR3 reads CASSKDSRGSYNEQFF. For the CDR3, the DNA is TGTGCCAGCAGCAAAGACTCTAGAGGCTCCTACAATGAGCAGTTCTTC.

V and J are TRBV6-6 and TRBJ2-2, with D perhaps matching TRBD1 (6 bases). In germline, CDR1 is MNHNY, CDR2 SVGAGI (reference sequence). V was clipped by 6 bases and J by 6 bases, with 14 bases between them. CDR3 length equals 14 residues. CDR3 loop: CASRKTGPSGELFF. For the CDR3, the DNA is TGTGCCAGCAGAAAAACAGGGCCTTCCGGGGAGCTGTTTTTT.

The CDR3 nucleotides read TGTGCCAGCAGCCAGGGACTAGCGGTCTACTACGAGCAGTACTTC. This gives the protein CASSQGLAVYYEQYF. The chain couples TRBV4-2 to TRBJ2-7; 11 nucleotides match TRBD2. The germline V gene encodes CDR1 LGHNA and CDR2 YNFKEQ. Trimming removed 3 bases from V and 3 bases from J; junction bases left unmatched: 4. CDR3 length: 15 amino acids.

The rearrangement links TRBV12-3 or TRBV12-4 to TRBJ1-1; D may be TRBD1 (5 bases). Trimming took 5 bases from V and 7 from J, leaving 11 bases between them. The CDR3 contains 12 residues. CDR3 sequence (DNA): TGTGCCAGCAGTGGGGGGTTGAGTGAAGCTTTCTTT. Encoded protein: CASSGGLSEAFF.

The genes are TRBV30 and TRBJ1-1; 8 nucleotides match TRBD1. Germline assignment: CDR1 GTSNPN and CDR2 SVGIG (reference sequence). The CDR3 spans 15 residues. V lost 3 bases, J lost 5 bases, and 11 bases stayed unmatched. The CDR3 DNA sequence: TGTGCCTGGAGCAAGTCAGGGGGCGTAAGAACTGAAGCTTTCTTT. Its protein product is CAWSKSGGVRTEAFF. The whole variable domain, remainder taken from reference TRBV30 and TRBJ1-1, is SQTIHQWPATLVQPVGSPLSLECTVEGTSNPNLYWYRQAAGRGLQLLFYSVGIGQISSEVPQNLSASRPQDRQFILSSKKLLLSDSGFYLCAWSKSGGVRTEAFFGQGTRLTVV.

Of note for this clone: Sequence at one end of the junction differs from germline and may be a read error. The rearrangement uses TRBV28 and TRBJ2-3, with TRBD1 matching over 9 bases. The CDR3 spans 17 residues. Germline CDR1 is MDHEN and CDR2 is SYDVKM. CDR3 loop: CASSFRNYRGRGVGVEF. CDR3 nucleotides: TGTGCCAGCAGTTTTCGTAATTACAGGGGGCGCGGAGTAGGGGTTGAATTT.